Listed below are T cell receptor beta chains from one sample, sequenced in a study of OX40 agonist ivuxolimab in advanced cancers. Produced via immunoSEQ multiplex PCR; TCRdb's table is partial and in-frame only. The sample lists 65,000 to 95,000 clones, approximately 92% occurring once. Sequencing used CD4+ or CD8+ T cells sorted from blood, obtained in a trial of the OX40 agonist ivuxolimab. The receptor set was obtained from an adult with an advanced solid tumor such as melanoma, head and neck, liver or kidney cancer. The conserved cysteine and the conserved F or W are not part of the CDR3 here.

V gene	J gene	CDR3 protein
TRBV7-2	TRBJ2-5	ASSLLGKETQY
TRBV6-4	TRBJ1-1	ASSDRDRVLENTEAF
TRBV2	TRBJ2-3	ASSSMLYTQY
TRBV7-3	TRBJ1-4	ASSPDRGEKLF
TRBV28	TRBJ2-3	ASSGTSGRTGGTQY
TRBV9	TRBJ2-3	ASSDRGLTDTQY
TRBV29-1	TRBJ1-1	SVAPLQGVAF
TRBV7-3	TRBJ2-2	ASSLGLVGDTGELF
TRBV10-3	TRBJ1-2	AISESRGGNT
TRBV9	TRBJ2-1	ASSVAPLLNEQF
TRBV11-2	TRBJ1-1	ASSLGRPAEAF
TRBV11-2	TRBJ1-2	ASSLGGHYGYT
TRBV4-1	TRBJ2-2	ASSQRWAQGAMDTGELF
TRBV23-1	TRBJ1-4	ASSLSRRVLFEKLF
TRBV7-2	TRBJ2-7	ASSRDFSSYEQY
TRBV29-1	TRBJ2-5	SVRGVGETQY
TRBV19	TRBJ2-3	ASMVAGRTDTQY
TRBV9	TRBJ2-2	ASSVGGGELF
TRBV6-5	TRBJ1-1	ASSSLSTFPFTEAF
TRBV30	TRBJ2-5	AWNGNQETQY
TRBV5-4	TRBJ2-3	ASSLVSDTQY
TRBV5-8	TRBJ1-2	ASSRVPGQGPYGYT
TRBV30	TRBJ1-2	AWSSIRGGGYT
TRBV10-3	TRBJ2-7	AISSPGTYEQY
TRBV5-4	TRBJ2-7	ASTRWLGGKGSYEQY
TRBV2	TRBJ1-1	ASSGVWSNTEAF
TRBV5-6	TRBJ2-7	ASSLDHAYEQY